The 28 T cell receptor beta chains below all came from one sample that was sequenced in a study of blood T cell repertoires in COVID-19. TCRdb's table, derived via immunoSEQ multiplex PCR, lists solely in-frame clones and lacks some. The sample has about 120,000 clones; 84% are singletons. The sequencing input was PBMCs or T cells enriched from blood (not recorded which). The receptors shown here come from a woman in her twenties or thirties who had recovered from COVID-19.

The chain carries TRBV6-5 and TRBJ2-1; 13 bases match TRBD2. There are 15 residues in the CDR3. The germline gives CDR1 MNHEY, CDR2 SVGAGI. The trim removed 6 bases at V and 7 bases at J, leaving 6 bases unmatched. Here the CDR3 reads CASRRTSGRRNEQFF. The CDR3, as DNA: TGTGCCAGCAGAAGGACTAGCGGGAGAAGGAATGAGCAGTTCTTC.

This chain uses TRBV4-3 with TRBJ2-2, with a possible D match to TRBD2 (5 bases). Germline assignment: CDR1 LGHNA and CDR2 YSLEER. Trimming pared 3 bases from V and 4 bases from J, leaving 9 bases between. CDR3 length equals 14 residues. The CDR3 spells CASSHVAPTGELFF. The CDR3 nucleotides are TGCGCCAGCAGCCATGTAGCGCCCACCGGGGAGCTGTTTTTT.

In DNA form, the CDR3 reads TGTGCCAGCACAAGACAGGGCAATCAGCCCCAGCATTTT. Protein product: CASTRQGNQPQHF. This chain connects TRBV28 to TRBJ1-5, with D possibly matching TRBD1 (6 bases). The V and J ends lost 7 bases and 2 bases respectively, with 9 bases between them. The CDR3 has 13 residues. Germline CDR1 is MDHEN and CDR2 is SYDVKM.

The V gene is TRBV5-8, the J gene TRBJ2-6; 9 bases map to TRBD1. Germline V gives CDR1 SGHTS, CDR2 YDEGEE. After removal of 6 bases from V and 0 bases from J, the junction contained 7 bases not matched to a gene. The CDR3 is 17 amino acids. CDR3 region: CASTETGGHSGANVLTF. CDR3 nucleotide sequence: TGTGCCAGCACCGAGACAGGGGGGCACTCTGGGGCCAACGTCCTGACTTTC.

V gene TRBV24-1 combines with J gene TRBJ2-7; 8 nucleotides match TRBD1. The CDR3 loop spans 15 amino acids. Trimming at V came to 4 bases and at J to 6 bases, leaving 10 bases not matched to a gene. CDR1 and CDR2 (germline): KGHDR, SFDVKD. The CDR3, as DNA: TGTGCCACCAGTGACCCTGGACAGGGCAAAGGCGAGCAGTACTTC. Its protein product is CATSDPGQGKGEQYF.

The genes are TRBV7-9 and TRBJ1-1, with 7 bases lining up with TRBD1. Germline V gives CDR1 SEHNR, CDR2 FQNEAQ (reference sequence). CDR3 length: 14 residues. Losses at the gene ends were 1 base for V and 5 bases for J; bases not matched to a gene: 4. CDR3 coding DNA: TGTGCCAGCAGCTTAGGTATCAGGGGGACTGAAGCTTTCTTT. This gives the protein CASSLGIRGTEAFF.

The rearrangement links TRBV27 to TRBJ2-7, with 9 nucleotides matching TRBD2. Trimming cost V 0 bases and J 4 bases; bases outside gene matches: 13. The CDR3 consists of 18 residues. CDR1 is MNHEY, CDR2 SMNVEV, per germline (reference sequence). This chain's CDR3 is CASSLSSSGTSFWYEQYF. The CDR3 region has the DNA TGTGCCAGCAGTTTATCTTCCTCCGGGACTAGCTTCTGGTACGAGCAGTACTTC.

This clone was seen many times. V usage is TRBV7-2 and J usage is TRBJ2-5; the D is unclear. The length of the CDR3 is 13 residues. V lost 5 bases, J lost 6 bases, and 13 bases lay in between. Germline V gene sequence: CDR1 SGHTA, CDR2 FQGNSA. CDR3 sequence reads: CASSDRMGQTQYF. CDR3 coding DNA: TGTGCCAGCAGCGATCGAATGGGCCAGACCCAGTACTTC. The whole variable domain, remainder taken from reference TRBV7-2 and TRBJ2-5, is GAGVSQSPSNKVTEKGKDVELRCDPISGHTALYWYRQSLGQGLEFLIYFQGNSAPDKSGLPSDRFSAERTGGSVSTLTIQRTQQEDSAVYLCASSDRMGQTQYFGPGTRLLVL.

This chain links TRBV7-2 with TRBJ2-1, with TRBD2 matching 7 bases. The CDR3 contains 15 residues. Germline V gives CDR1 SGHTA, CDR2 FQGNSA. Unmatched junction bases numbered 6, after V lost 0 bases and J lost 7 bases. In nucleotides, the CDR3 is TGTGCCAGCAGCTTAGCGACTAGCAATGGGAATGAGCAGTTCTTC. Protein sequence: CASSLATSNGNEQFF.

The V call is TRBV10-3, the J call TRBJ2-7; a weak D match, TRBD1 (6 bases). The CDR3 runs to 13 residues. The germline V and J ends were trimmed by 3 bases and 6 bases, with 12 bases remaining between them. Germline lookup yields CDR1 ENHRY and CDR2 SYGVKD. CDR3 sequence: CAISDLGQGEQYF. DNA of the CDR3: TGTGCCATCAGTGACCTGGGACAAGGCGAGCAGTACTTC.

The chain uses TRBV7-2 and TRBJ2-7, with a weak D call TRBD1 (6 bases). Germline V gene sequence: CDR1 SGHTA, CDR2 FQGNSA. V was shortened by 6 bases and J by 2 bases, with 11 bases between the two germline ends. The CDR3 sequence is 13 residues long. The CDR3 bases are TGTGCCAGCAGACCACAGGGTACCTACGAGCAGTACTTC. Its protein product is CASRPQGTYEQYF. The variable domain in full, with the rest retrieved from reference TRBV7-2 and TRBJ2-7, is GAGVSQSPSNKVTEKGKDVELRCDPISGHTALYWYRQSLGQGLEFLIYFQGNSAPDKSGLPSDRFSAERTGGSVSTLTIQRTQQEDSAVYLCASRPQGTYEQYFGPGTRLTVT.

This clone has a handful of counts. This chain links TRBV9 with TRBJ2-2; TRBD1 aligns across 9 bases. V gave up 5 bases and J gave up 2 bases; unmatched junction bases: 4. Germline V lookup: CDR1 SGDLS, CDR2 YYNGEE. This CDR3 is built from 15 residues. The chain's CDR3 is CASRSDRGNTGELFF. The CDR3 bases are TGTGCCAGCAGATCGGACAGGGGAAACACCGGGGAGCTGTTTTTT.

The V gene is TRBV28, the J gene TRBJ1-2, with D possibly TRBD1 on 5 matching bases. The CDR3 spans 13 residues. Germline CDR1 and CDR2: MDHEN and SYDVKM. Trimming stripped 1 base from V and 4 bases from J, with 7 bases between. The CDR3 DNA is TGTGCCAGCAGTTTATTTCAGGGCTATGGCTACACCTTC. This encodes CASSLFQGYGYTF.

Comment on this clone: Different DNA sequences within this sample yield the same CDR3. In DNA, the CDR3 is TGTGCCAGCTCACCAGACAGAGACTATGGCTACACCTTC. The encoded protein is CASSPDRDYGYTF. V and J are TRBV18 and TRBJ1-2, with a tentative D call TRBD1 (5 bases). Germline values: CDR1 KGHSH, CDR2 LQKENI. V was trimmed by 2 bases and J by 3 bases, leaving 7 bases between them. The CDR3 is 13 residues long.

V is TRBV5-5 and J is TRBJ2-1; D is uncertain. The CDR3 spans 14 residues. In germline, CDR1 is SGHKS, CDR2 YYEKEE (reference sequence). Trimming removed 4 bases at V and 7 bases at J, with 15 bases between. CDR3 loop: CASSEEPAWNEQFF. The CDR3 nucleotides read TGTGCCAGCAGCGAGGAGCCTGCTTGGAATGAGCAGTTCTTC.

The DNA of the CDR3 is TGTGCCATCAGTGAGTCGCCGGGAGGGCCCTACGAGCAGTACTTC. Its protein product is CAISESPGGPYEQYF. This chain uses TRBV10-3 with TRBJ2-7; TRBD2 matches 8 bases. The CDR3 has 15 amino acids. The V segment lost 0 bases and the J segment 2 bases; nucleotides outside the gene matches: 3. CDR1 and CDR2 (germline): ENHRY, SYGVKD.

The chain is built from TRBV25-1 and TRBJ1-5, with 7 bases matching TRBD1. The CDR3 loop spans 17 amino acids. Germline V gene data show CDR1 as MGHDK and CDR2 as SYGVNS. Germline trimming cut 2 bases from V and 3 bases from J; bases unmatched to any gene: 10. DNA of the CDR3: TGTGCCAGCAGTGAAGGTCCCGGGACAGAACTCAATCAGCCCCAGCATTTT. Translating it yields CASSEGPGTELNQPQHF.

CDR3 loop: CASSRTSGRASGDTQYF. The CDR3 region has the DNA TGTGCCAGCAGTCGGACTAGCGGGAGGGCTTCGGGAGATACGCAGTATTTT. V gene TRBV6-6 combines with J gene TRBJ2-3; 15 bases are shared with TRBD2. With V trimmed by 5 bases and J by 5 bases, 8 bases remained unmatched. Germline lookup yields CDR1 MNHNY and CDR2 SVGAGI (reference sequence). CDR3 length equals 17 residues.

V gene TRBV4-1 combines with J gene TRBJ1-1; 8 bases are a match to TRBD1. Per germline, CDR1 MGHRA and CDR2 YSYEKL. The junction had 3 bases not matched to a gene; V was cut back by 0 bases and J by 0 bases. This CDR3 is 16 amino acids long. CDR3 coding DNA: TGCGCCAGCAGCCAAGAGACAGGGGCCCTGAACACTGAAGCTTTCTTT. This sequence encodes CASSQETGALNTEAFF.

V is TRBV28 and J is TRBJ1-1; D perhaps matches TRBD1 (5 bases). V gave up 10 bases and J gave up 11 bases, with 17 bases separating them. This CDR3 region has 11 residues. CDR1 is MDHEN and CDR2 is SYDVKM in the germline V gene. CDR3 nucleotide sequence: TGTGCCACTGAAAGGGGCCCTCTGGCTTTCTTT. Amino acid sequence: CATERGPLAFF.

This chain joins TRBV5-1 and TRBJ1-1, with 10 bases aligning to TRBD1. The CDR3 spans 14 residues. V lost 0 bases, J lost 8 bases, and 4 bases stayed unmatched. Germline loops: CDR1 SGHRS, CDR2 YFSETQ. The CDR3: CASSLGSGQGEAFF. The DNA of the CDR3 is TGCGCCAGCAGCTTGGGGTCGGGACAGGGGGAAGCTTTCTTT.

The chain uses TRBV4-1 and TRBJ2-2; 11 bases align to TRBD2. Trimming took 5 bases from V and 6 from J; bases not matched to a gene: 11. Germline V gene lookup returns CDR1 MGHRA and CDR2 YSYEKL. The CDR3 has 17 residues. Here the CDR3 reads CASSWGHGTSGSGELFF. The CDR3 DNA is TGCGCCAGCAGCTGGGGGCACGGGACTAGCGGTTCCGGGGAGCTGTTTTTT.

The rearrangement joins TRBV7-2 to TRBJ2-1; D may be TRBD1 (5 bases). Germline V gene lookup returns CDR1 SGHTA and CDR2 FQGNSA. Trimming pared 1 base from V and 5 bases from J, leaving 9 bases between. The CDR3 is made up of 14 amino acids. CDR3 sequence reads: CASSLDPGNNEQFF. DNA for the CDR3: TGTGCCAGCAGCTTAGACCCAGGGAACAATGAGCAGTTCTTC.

J is TRBJ2-2 and V is TRBV15; D not resolved. Germline CDR1 reads LNHNV; CDR2 reads YYDKDF (reference sequence). The CDR3 has 15 amino acids. V was shortened by 1 base and J by 6 bases, with 12 bases between the two germline ends. The CDR3 coding sequence is TGTGCCACCAGCAGAGGACGCGGCCGCGCCGGGGAGCTGTTTTTT. Protein: CATSRGRGRAGELFF. Together with reference TRBV15 and TRBJ2-2, the CDR3 gives the full variable domain: DAMVIQNPRYQVTQFGKPVTLSCSQTLNHNVMYWYQQKSSQAPKLLFHYYDKDFNNEADTPDNFQSRRPNTSFCFLDIRSPGLGDTAMYLCATSRGRGRAGELFFGEGSRLTVL.

This clone was observed a handful of times. The chain couples TRBV24-1 to TRBJ2-7; D possibly corresponds to TRBD1 (5 bases). The CDR3 consists of 15 residues. Trimming removed 3 bases at V and 1 base at J, with 12 bases between. Germline CDR1 is KGHDR and CDR2 is SFDVKD. As DNA, the CDR3 is TGTGCCACCAGTGATCCCAGGGTCGGGTCCTACGAGCAGTACTTC. The encoded protein is CATSDPRVGSYEQYF.

V and J are TRBV18 and TRBJ1-5; 7 nucleotides align to TRBD1. CDR1 and CDR2 from the germline V gene are KGHSH and LQKENI. CDR3 size: 16 residues. The V segment lost 2 bases and the J segment 2 bases; nucleotides outside the gene matches: 6. The CDR3 region has the DNA TGTGCCAGCTCACCAAGAAATGACAGGGGCAATCAGCCCCAGCATTTT. Translating gives CASSPRNDRGNQPQHF.

The rearrangement links TRBV19 to TRBJ2-3; TRBD2 matches 7 bases. Germline CDR1 and CDR2: LNHDA and SQIVND (reference sequence). With 7 bases clipped from V and 5 bases from J, the junction kept 9 bases outside the gene matches. The CDR3 spans 14 residues. CDR3 coding DNA: TGTGCCAGTAAGCCGGGAGGTCGGGTAGATACGCAGTATTTT. It codes for CASKPGGRVDTQYF.

The chain links TRBV18 to TRBJ2-7; a weak D match, TRBD2 (7 bases). Deletions cut 4 bases from V and 3 bases from J, with 16 bases between. The CDR3 totals 15 residues. Germline loops: CDR1 KGHSH, CDR2 LQKENI. The CDR3 DNA is TGTGCCAGCTCACAAAAGGGGGGGTCCCTCTACGAGCAGTACTTC. It translates to CASSQKGGSLYEQYF.